Reported below is one T cell receptor beta chain. The data belong to a study of blood T cell repertoires in COVID-19. Study details: There were acute and convalescent COVID-19 samples, and they came from the United States, Italy and Spain. Sources were T cells, B-cell-depleted T cells, or PBMCs; the material itself was cDNA or gDNA.

CDR1 is MNHEY, CDR2 SVGAGI, per germline. V was trimmed by 2 bases and J by 3 bases, leaving 11 bases between them. The CDR3 consists of 15 residues. In the original workflow: Quantification of nucleated cells was approximated via reference gene primer amplification. Sequencing used immunoSEQ multiplex PCR; TCRdb keeps in-frame clones, though not all of them. V and J calls and clone size are given by that table; D and trimming were obtained from the DNA. The sample includes approximately 260,000 clones, approximately 87% seen only once; the top ten take about 9.1%. Sequencing was performed on peripheral blood. The chain carries TRBV6-5 and TRBJ2-1, with D unresolved. This receptor was taken from a human donor in a cohort sampled during active COVID-19. Written as DNA, the CDR3 is TGTGCCAGCAGTTACGATTCGGGTAACTACAATGAGCAGTTCTTC. This encodes CASSYDSGNYNEQFF.